This T cell receptor (beta chain) was sequenced for a study of circulating and synovial CD4+ cells in juvenile arthritis (dated by TCRdb to between 2012 and 2015). As for the study more broadly: Within each patient, the TCRbeta CDR3 repertoires of synovial CD4 T cells, bulk blood CD4 T cells and circulating HLA-DR+ CD4 T cells were compared. Repertoire sequencing was performed with the aim of confirming enrichment of synovial clonotypes in a circulating synovial-like CD4 T cell subset. What the authors observed across the whole study: No difference between circulating pathogenic-like lymphocytes and bulk blood T cells was detected by traditional Vbeta family usage analysis. Synovial and circulating pathogenic-like lymphocyte repertoires were less diverse than bulk blood CD4 repertoires, and some CPL samples were as oligoclonal as synovium. Overlap with synovium increased with sequencing depth, so measured shared-clonotype fractions likely underestimated the full repertoire overlap. Because T cell genome counts in CPL samples and bulk blood CD4 samples differed by at least an order of magnitude, sample-size effects were addressed. Circulating pathogenic-like lymphocytes clustered with synovial T cells and shared a substantially higher fraction of CDR3 sequences with synovium than bulk blood.

The library was built by means of the immunoSEQ multiplex PCR assay. An external provider carried out the TCRbeta CDR3 sequencing as a commercial service. The original methods were these. The analyses used productive nucleotide sequences together with amino acid sequences obtained by in silico translation. Diversity was measured with Renyi entropy across alpha values, using the median of 200 repeated subsamples to equalise sample size. For clustering, the distance between each pair of repertoires was computed as one minus the Chao-modified Jaccard index, which corrected for under-sampling. Frequency-weighted overlap with synovial clonotypes was calculated across 200 sample sizes, using 200 draws without replacement for each, and the value reported was the one at the size of the smaller sample. TCRdb took this table from immuneACCESS and kept in-frame rearrangements with V and J called. Such tables lack part of the clones; where checked against another copy, unresolved V genes explain under half of the gap, and the rest is unexplained. The V and J calls and clone size are taken from that table; D and trimming were inferred from the DNA. The sample table shows 30,000 to 40,000 clones, and 95% to 96% are seen once. The ten biggest clones cover approximately 0.17% of the sample.

The sequenced samples were obtained from patients with active juvenile idiopathic arthritis. Cells were sorted immediately after thawing, with dead cells excluded using Live/Dead Fixable Near-IR Stain. About this clone itself: The antigen it recognizes is unknown. No much larger clone exists at a distance of one base, and base qualities are not known.

Taken from the germline V gene (reference sequence), the CDR1 and CDR2 loops are MNHEY and SMNVEV. The CDR3, from cysteine to phenylalanine, totals 15 residues. The DNA shown is the 45-base CDR3, in frame from base 1. V lost 6 bases and J lost 4 bases, and the count of bases not matched to a germline gene is 11. Sequenced sample: CD4+ T cells from blood. The rearranged segments are TRBV27 and TRBJ2-5; TRBD1 fits 7 bases in the junction. The TCR originated in a human donor with juvenile idiopathic arthritis. The DNA is as follows: TGTGCCAGCAGCATCATTTATAGACAGGGAGAGACCCAGTACTTC. Its coded protein is CASSIIYRQGETQYF.